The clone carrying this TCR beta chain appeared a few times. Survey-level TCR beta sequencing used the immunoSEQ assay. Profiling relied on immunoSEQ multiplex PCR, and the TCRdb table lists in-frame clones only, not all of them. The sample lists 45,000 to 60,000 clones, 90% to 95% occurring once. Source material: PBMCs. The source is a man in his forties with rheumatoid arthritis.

The CDR3 region is CASSLGVPNSPLHF. In DNA form, the CDR3 reads TGTGCCAGCAGCCTGGGCGTGCCTAATTCACCCCTCCACTTT. This rearrangement joins TRBV7-3 to TRBJ1-6; D gene ambiguous. This CDR3 contains 14 residues. V shed 5 bases and J shed 6 bases, with 11 bases lying between them. Germline CDR1 and CDR2: SGHTA and FQGTGA.